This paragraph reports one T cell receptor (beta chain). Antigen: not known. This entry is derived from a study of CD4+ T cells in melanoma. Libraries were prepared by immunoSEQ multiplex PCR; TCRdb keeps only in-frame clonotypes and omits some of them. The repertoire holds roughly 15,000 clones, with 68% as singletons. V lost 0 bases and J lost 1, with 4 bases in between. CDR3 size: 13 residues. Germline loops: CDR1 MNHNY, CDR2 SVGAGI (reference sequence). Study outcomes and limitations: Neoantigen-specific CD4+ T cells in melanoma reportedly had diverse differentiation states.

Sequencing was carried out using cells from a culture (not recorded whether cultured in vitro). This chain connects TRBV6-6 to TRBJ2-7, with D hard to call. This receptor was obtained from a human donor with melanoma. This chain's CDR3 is CASSYSRSYEQYF. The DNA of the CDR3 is TGTGCCAGCAGTTACTCCCGTTCCTACGAGCAGTACTTC.